The clone carrying this TCR beta chain was observed once. Its antigen is not identified. V lost 0 bases, J lost 1 base, and 25 bases lay in between. Germline V lookup: CDR1 LNHDA, CDR2 SQIVND (reference sequence). The CDR3 contains 21 residues. The data derive from a study of OX40 agonist ivuxolimab in advanced cancers. About the research overall: Partial responses were achieved by three patients, of whom one had hepatocellular carcinoma and two had cutaneous melanoma.

Sequenced by immunoSEQ multiplex PCR; TCRdb stores in-frame clones only, minus some. The sample has around 53,000 clones; around 84% are singletons. Study-level points and caveats: Dose levels from 0.1 to 3.0 mg/kg saw CD4+ and CD8+ blood T cells expand clonally by week 6.

The TCR was taken from an adult with an advanced solid tumor such as melanoma, head and neck, liver or kidney cancer. The V gene is TRBV19, the J gene TRBJ2-4; either TRBD1 or TRBD2 may fit D (5 bases each). The source material was CD4+ or CD8+ T cells sorted from blood, sampled in a trial of the OX40 agonist ivuxolimab. This CDR3 is CASSIDGRESGVGWAKNIQYF. The CDR3 region has the DNA TGTGCCAGTAGTATAGATGGCAGGGAGTCGGGCGTGGGATGGGCCAAAAACATTCAGTACTTC. Full variable domain (rest looked up from reference TRBV19 and TRBJ2-4): DGGITQSPKYLFRKEGQNVTLSCEQNLNHDAMYWYRQDPGQGLRLIYYSQIVNDFQKGDIAEGYSVSREKKESFPLTVTSAQKNPTAFYLCASSIDGRESGVGWAKNIQYFGAGTRLSVL.